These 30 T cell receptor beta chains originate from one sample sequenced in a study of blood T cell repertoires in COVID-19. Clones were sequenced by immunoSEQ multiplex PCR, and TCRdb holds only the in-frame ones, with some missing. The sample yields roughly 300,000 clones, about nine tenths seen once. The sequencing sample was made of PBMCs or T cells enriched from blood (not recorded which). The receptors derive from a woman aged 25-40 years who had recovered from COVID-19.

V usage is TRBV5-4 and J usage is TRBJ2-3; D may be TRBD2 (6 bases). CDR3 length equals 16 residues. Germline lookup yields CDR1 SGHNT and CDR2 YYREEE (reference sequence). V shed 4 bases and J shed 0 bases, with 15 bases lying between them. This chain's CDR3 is CASSPFSTSSTDTQYF. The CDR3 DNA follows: TGTGCCAGCAGCCCCTTCTCGACTAGTAGCACAGATACGCAGTATTTT.

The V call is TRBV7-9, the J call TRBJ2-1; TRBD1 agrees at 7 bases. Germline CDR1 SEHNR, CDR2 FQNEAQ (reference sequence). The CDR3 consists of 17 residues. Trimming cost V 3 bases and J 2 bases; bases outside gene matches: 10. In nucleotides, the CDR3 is TGTGCCAGCAGCTTTCTACCGACAGGGCGAACCTACAATGAGCAGTTCTTC. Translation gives CASSFLPTGRTYNEQFF.

The CDR3 sequence is CASSPRQGPGATEAFF. In nucleotides, the CDR3 is TGTGCCAGCAGCCCCCGACAGGGGCCGGGGGCCACTGAAGCTTTCTTT. This chain uses TRBV9 with TRBJ1-1, with 8 bases that match TRBD1. This CDR3 spans 16 amino acids. Germline values: CDR1 SGDLS, CDR2 YYNGEE. J was trimmed by 4 bases and V by 4 bases; bases with no gene match: 12.

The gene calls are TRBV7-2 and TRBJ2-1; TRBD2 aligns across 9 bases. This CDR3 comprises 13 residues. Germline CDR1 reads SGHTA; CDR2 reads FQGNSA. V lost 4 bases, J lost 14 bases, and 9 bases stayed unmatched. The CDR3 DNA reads TGTGCCAGCAGCTCAGAGCGACTAGCGGAAAAGTTCTTC. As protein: CASSSERLAEKFF.

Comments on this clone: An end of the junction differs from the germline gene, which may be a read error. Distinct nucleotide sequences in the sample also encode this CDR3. For the CDR3, the DNA is TGTGCCAGTAGCGCGACAGGGGACTATGGCTACACCTTC. It is translated as CASSATGDYGYTF. This chain connects TRBV9 to TRBJ1-2, with 8 positions matching TRBD1. The CDR3 loop spans 13 amino acids. Germline V gives CDR1 SGDLS, CDR2 YYNGEE. The full variable domain, with the rest looked up from reference TRBV9 and TRBJ1-2, is DSGVTQTPKHLITATGQRVTLRCSPRSGDLSVYWYQQSLDQGLQFLIQYYNGEERAKGNILERFSAQQFPDLHSELNLSSLELGDSALYFCASSATGDYGYTFGSGTRLTVV.

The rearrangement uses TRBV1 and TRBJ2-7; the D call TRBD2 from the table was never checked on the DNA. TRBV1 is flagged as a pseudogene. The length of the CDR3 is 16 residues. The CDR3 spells CTSILGLAANQYEQYF. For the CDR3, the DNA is TGCACCAGCATTTTAGGACTAGCGGCAAATCAATACGAGCAGTACTTC.

The CDR3 loop reads CASSPDRETQYF. CDR3 nucleotide sequence: TGTGCCAGCTCACCGGACAGGGAAACGCAGTATTTT. The genes are TRBV18 and TRBJ2-3, with TRBD1 matching 8 bases. The germline CDR1 and CDR2 sequences are KGHSH and LQKENI. This CDR3 contains 12 residues. With V trimmed by 3 bases and J by 9 bases, 2 bases remained unmatched.

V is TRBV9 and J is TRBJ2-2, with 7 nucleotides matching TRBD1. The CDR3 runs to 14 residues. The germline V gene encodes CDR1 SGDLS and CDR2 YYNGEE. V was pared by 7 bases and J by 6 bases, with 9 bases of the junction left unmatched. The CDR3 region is CASGKGAGAGELFF. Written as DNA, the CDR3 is TGTGCCAGCGGTAAGGGGGCCGGTGCCGGGGAGCTGTTTTTT.

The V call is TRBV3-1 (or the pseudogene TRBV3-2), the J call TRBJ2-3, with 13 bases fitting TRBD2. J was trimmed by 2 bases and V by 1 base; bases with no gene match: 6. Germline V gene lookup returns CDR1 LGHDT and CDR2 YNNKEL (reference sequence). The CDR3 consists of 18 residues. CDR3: CASSQGTSGRGVTDTQYF. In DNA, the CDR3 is TGTGCCAGCAGCCAAGGGACTAGCGGGAGAGGGGTCACAGATACGCAGTATTTT.

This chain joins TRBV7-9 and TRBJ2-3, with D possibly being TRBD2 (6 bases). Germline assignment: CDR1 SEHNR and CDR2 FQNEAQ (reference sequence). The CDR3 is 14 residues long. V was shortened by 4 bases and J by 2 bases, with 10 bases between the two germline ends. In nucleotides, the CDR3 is TGTGCCAGCAGCTCGGGACTCACCACAGATACGCAGTATTTT. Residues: CASSSGLTTDTQYF.

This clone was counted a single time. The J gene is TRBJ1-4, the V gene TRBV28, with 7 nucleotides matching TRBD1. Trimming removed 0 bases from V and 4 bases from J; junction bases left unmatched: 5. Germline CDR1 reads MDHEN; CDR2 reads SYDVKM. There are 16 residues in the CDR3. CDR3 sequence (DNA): TGTGCCAGCAGTTTATGGAGGGGGCCGGGTAATGAAAAACTGTTTTTT. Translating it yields CASSLWRGPGNEKLFF.

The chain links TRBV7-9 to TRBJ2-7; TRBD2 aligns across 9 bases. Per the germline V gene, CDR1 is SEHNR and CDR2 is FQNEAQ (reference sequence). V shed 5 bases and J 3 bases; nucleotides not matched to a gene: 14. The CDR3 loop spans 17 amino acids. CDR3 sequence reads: CASSRRGGAGGHYEQYF. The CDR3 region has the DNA TGTGCCAGCAGCCGGAGGGGGGGAGCGGGAGGACACTACGAGCAGTACTTC.

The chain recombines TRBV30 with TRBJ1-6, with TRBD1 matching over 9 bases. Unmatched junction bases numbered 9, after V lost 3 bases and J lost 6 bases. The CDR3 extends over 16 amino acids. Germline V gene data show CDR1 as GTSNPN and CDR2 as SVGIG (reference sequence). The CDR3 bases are TGTGCCTGGAGGTCGGACAGGGGATTTGTTAATTCACCCCTCCACTTT. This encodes CAWRSDRGFVNSPLHF. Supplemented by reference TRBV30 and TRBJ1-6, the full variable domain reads SQTIHQWPATLVQPVGSPLSLECTVEGTSNPNLYWYRQAAGRGLQLLFYSVGIGQISSEVPQNLSASRPQDRQFILSSKKLLLSDSGFYLCAWRSDRGFVNSPLHFGNGTRLTVT.

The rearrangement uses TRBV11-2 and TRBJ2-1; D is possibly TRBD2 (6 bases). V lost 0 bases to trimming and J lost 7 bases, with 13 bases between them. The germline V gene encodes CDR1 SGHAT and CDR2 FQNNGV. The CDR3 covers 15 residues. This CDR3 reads CASSLDRRGSNEQFF. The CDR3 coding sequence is TGTGCCAGCAGCTTAGATCGGAGGGGTTCAAATGAGCAGTTCTTC.

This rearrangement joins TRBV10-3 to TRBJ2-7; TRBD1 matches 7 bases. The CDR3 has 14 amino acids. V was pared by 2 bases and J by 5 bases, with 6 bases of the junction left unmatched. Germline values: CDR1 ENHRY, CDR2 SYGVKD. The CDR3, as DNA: TGTGCCATCAGTGAGCGACAGGGTAGTAACGAGCAGTACTTC. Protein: CAISERQGSNEQYF.

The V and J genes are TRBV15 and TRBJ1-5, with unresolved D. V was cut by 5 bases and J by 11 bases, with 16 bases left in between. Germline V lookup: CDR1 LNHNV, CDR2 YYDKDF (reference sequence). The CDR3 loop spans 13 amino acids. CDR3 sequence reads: CATSHLWAPAQHF. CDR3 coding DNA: TGTGCCACCAGCCATCTGTGGGCCCCAGCCCAGCATTTT.

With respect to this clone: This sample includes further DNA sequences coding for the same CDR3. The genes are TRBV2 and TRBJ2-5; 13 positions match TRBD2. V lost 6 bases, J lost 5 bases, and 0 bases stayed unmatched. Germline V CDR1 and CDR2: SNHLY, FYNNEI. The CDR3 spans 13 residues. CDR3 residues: CASRGLAGETQYF. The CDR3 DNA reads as TGTGCCAGCAGGGGACTAGCGGGGGAGACCCAGTACTTC. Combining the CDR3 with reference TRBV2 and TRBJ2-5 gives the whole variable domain EPEVTQTPSHQVTQMGQEVILRCVPISNHLYFYWYRQILGQKVEFLVSFYNNEISEKSEIFDDQFSVERPDGSNFTLKIRSTKLEDSAMYFCASRGLAGETQYFGPGTRLLVL.

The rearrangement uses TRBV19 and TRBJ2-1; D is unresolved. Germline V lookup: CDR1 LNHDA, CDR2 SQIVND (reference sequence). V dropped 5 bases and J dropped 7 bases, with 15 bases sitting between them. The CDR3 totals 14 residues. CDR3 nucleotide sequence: TGTGCCAGTAGTGGCTATAGCACCCCTAATGAGCAGTTCTTC. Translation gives CASSGYSTPNEQFF.

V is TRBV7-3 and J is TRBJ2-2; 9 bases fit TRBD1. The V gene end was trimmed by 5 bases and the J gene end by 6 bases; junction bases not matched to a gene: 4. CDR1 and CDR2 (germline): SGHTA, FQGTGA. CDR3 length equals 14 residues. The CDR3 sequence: CASSVRQGAGELFF. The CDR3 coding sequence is TGTGCCAGCAGCGTTCGACAGGGGGCCGGGGAGCTGTTTTTT.

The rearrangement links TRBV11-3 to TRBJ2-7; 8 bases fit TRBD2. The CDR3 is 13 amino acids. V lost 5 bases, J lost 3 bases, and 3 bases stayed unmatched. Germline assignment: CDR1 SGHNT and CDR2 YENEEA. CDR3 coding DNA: TGTGCCAGCAGCCGCGGGACTAGCTACGAGCAGTACTTC. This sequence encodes CASSRGTSYEQYF.

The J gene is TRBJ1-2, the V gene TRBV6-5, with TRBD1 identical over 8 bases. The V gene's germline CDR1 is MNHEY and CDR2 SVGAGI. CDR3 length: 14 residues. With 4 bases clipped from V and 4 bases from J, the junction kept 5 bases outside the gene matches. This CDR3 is CASSLRTGTYGYTF. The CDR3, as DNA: TGTGCCAGCAGTTTGAGGACAGGGACCTATGGCTACACCTTC.

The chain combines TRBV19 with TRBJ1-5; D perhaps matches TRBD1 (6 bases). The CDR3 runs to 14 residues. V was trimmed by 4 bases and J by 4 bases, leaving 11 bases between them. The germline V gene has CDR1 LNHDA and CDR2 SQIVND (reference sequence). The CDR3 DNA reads TGTGCCAGTAGTAGTACAGGGTGGAATCAGCCCCAGCATTTT. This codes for CASSSTGWNQPQHF.

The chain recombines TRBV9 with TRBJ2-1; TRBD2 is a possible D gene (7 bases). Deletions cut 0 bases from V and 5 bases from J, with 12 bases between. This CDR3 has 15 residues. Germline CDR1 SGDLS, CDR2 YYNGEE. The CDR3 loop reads CASSVEGGTHNEQFF. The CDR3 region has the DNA TGTGCCAGCAGCGTAGAGGGGGGGACACACAATGAGCAGTTCTTC.

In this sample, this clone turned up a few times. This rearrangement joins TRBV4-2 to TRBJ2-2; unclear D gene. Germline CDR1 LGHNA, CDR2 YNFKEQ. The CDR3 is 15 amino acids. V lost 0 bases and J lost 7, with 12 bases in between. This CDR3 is CASSQETEFIGELFF. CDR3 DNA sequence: TGTGCCAGCAGCCAAGAAACAGAGTTCATCGGGGAGCTGTTTTTT.

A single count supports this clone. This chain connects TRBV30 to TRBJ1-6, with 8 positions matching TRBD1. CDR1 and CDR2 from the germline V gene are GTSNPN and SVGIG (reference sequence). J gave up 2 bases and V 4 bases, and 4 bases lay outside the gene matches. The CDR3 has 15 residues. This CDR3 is CAWKTGVPYNSPLHF. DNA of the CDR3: TGTGCCTGGAAGACAGGGGTGCCCTATAATTCACCCCTCCACTTT.

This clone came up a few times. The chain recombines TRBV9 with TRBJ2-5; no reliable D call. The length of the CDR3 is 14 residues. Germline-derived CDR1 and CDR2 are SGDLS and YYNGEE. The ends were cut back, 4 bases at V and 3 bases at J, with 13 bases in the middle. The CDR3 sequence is CASSYVPEKETQYF. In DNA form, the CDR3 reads TGTGCCAGCAGCTACGTACCGGAGAAAGAGACCCAGTACTTC.

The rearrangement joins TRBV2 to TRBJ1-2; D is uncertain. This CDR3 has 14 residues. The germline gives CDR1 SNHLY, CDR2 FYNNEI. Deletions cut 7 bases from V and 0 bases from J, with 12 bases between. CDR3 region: CASIPDLANYGYTF. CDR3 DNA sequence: TGTGCCAGCATTCCGGATCTAGCTAACTATGGCTACACCTTC.

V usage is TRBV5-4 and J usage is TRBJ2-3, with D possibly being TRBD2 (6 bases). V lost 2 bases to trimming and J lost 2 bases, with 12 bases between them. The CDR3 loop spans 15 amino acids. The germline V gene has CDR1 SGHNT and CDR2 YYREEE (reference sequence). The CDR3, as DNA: TGTGCCAGCAGCTTCGGAGCGGGCTTCACAGATACGCAGTATTTT. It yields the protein CASSFGAGFTDTQYF.

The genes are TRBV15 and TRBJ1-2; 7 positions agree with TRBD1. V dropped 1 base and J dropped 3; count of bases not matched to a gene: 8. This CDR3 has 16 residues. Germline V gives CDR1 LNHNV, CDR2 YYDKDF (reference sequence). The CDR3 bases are TGTGCCACCAGCAGAGTTAGCATCCAGGGGGACTATGGCTACACCTTC. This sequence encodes CATSRVSIQGDYGYTF.

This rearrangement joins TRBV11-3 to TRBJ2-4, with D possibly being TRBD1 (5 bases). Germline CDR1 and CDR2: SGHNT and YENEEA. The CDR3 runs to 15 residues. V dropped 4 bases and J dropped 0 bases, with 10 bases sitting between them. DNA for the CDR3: TGTGCCAGCAGCTGGAAGGGGCTAGCCAAAAACATTCAGTACTTC. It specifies CASSWKGLAKNIQYF.